One sample yielded the 25 T cell receptor beta chains listed below, sequenced in a study of T cell repertoires in cytomegalovirus infection. MiXCR, applied by TCRdb to the reads, yields one record per CDR3 protein. The sample contains about 130,000 distinct CDR3 sequences, roughly 8.2% of which appear only once. Sequenced sample: PBMCs. The receptors shown here come from a human donor in good health (CMV status not recorded). Some clones in this sample may be carry-over from other donors' samples.

This clonotype occurred many times. A junction boundary mismatches the germline segment, possibly from a read error. The J gene is TRBJ1-1, the V gene TRBV7-9; D not resolved. The CDR3 totals 15 residues. Germline V gives CDR1 SEHNR, CDR2 FQNEAQ (reference sequence). The CDR3 spells CASSLFPLVNTEAFF. The CDR3 region has the DNA TGTGCCAGCAGCTTATTCCCTTTGGTGAATACTGAAGCTTTCTTT.

In regard to this clonotype: Since a much larger clone is just one base distant, this may be a read error. The chain is built from TRBV20-1 and TRBJ2-5; perhaps TRBD2 as D (6 bases). The CDR3 runs 11 residues. CDR1 and CDR2 (germline): DFQATT, SNEGSKA (reference sequence). As DNA, the CDR3 is TGCAGTCACGGCGGGGAAGAGAACCAGTACTTC. Protein product: CSHGGEENQYF.

This clonotype was observed many times. This sequence joins TRBV29-1 and TRBJ2-7, with 8 bases that match TRBD1. Germline CDR1 reads SQVTM; CDR2 reads ANQGSEA. V was clipped by 7 bases and J by 2 bases; unmatched bases: 7. This CDR3 has 13 amino acids. In nucleotides, the CDR3 is TGCAGCGCCGAGGACAGGGAGGCCTACGAGCAGTACTTC. Its translation: CSAEDREAYEQYF.

This clonotype has at least ten counts. The chain combines TRBV5-1 with TRBJ2-7, with 8 bases identical to TRBD1. The germline CDR1 and CDR2 sequences are SGHRS and YFSETQ. The CDR3 is 17 residues long. V was pared by 4 bases and J by 0 bases, with 12 bases of the junction left unmatched. CDR3 residues: CASSHDWGQASSYEQYF. Written as DNA, the CDR3 is TGCGCCAGCAGCCACGACTGGGGACAGGCAAGCTCCTACGAGCAGTACTTC.

This clonotype came up many times. The CDR3 protein is CASSAGEGKTYEQYF. The CDR3 nucleotides read TGTGCCAGCAGCGCAGGGGAGGGGAAAACCTACGAGCAGTACTTC. The V and J genes are TRBV11-3 and TRBJ2-7; possible D gene TRBD2, 7 bases. The CDR3 is made up of 15 amino acids. Germline loops: CDR1 SGHNT, CDR2 YENEEA. V gave up 5 bases and J gave up 2 bases, with 16 bases separating them.

The table lists this clonotype with many counts. The gene calls are TRBV6-5 and TRBJ2-7; 7 nucleotides agree with TRBD1. Losses at the gene ends were 5 bases for V and 4 bases for J; bases not matched to a gene: 17. The CDR3 is 17 residues long. CDR1 is MNHEY and CDR2 is SVGAGI in the germline V gene. CDR3 in DNA: TGTGCCAGCAGTAGGGGGTCCAAGACAGGGAGCATATACGAGCAGTACTTC. Residues: CASSRGSKTGSIYEQYF.

This clonotype was seen repeatedly, ten times or more. The J gene is TRBJ2-5, the V gene TRBV7-8; maybe TRBD2 (5 bases). From germline, CDR1 is SGHVS and CDR2 FQNEAQ. Between the trimmed V and J ends, which lost 2 bases and 5 bases, there was a span of 12 bases. The CDR3 runs 14 residues. The CDR3 region is CASSLPGLWETQYF. In nucleotides, the CDR3 is TGTGCCAGCAGCTTACCGGGGTTGTGGGAGACCCAGTACTTC.

This clonotype was seen ten or more times. The chain employs TRBV7-2 and TRBJ1-5, with no clear D. The CDR3 totals 11 residues. Germline-derived CDR1 and CDR2 are SGHTA and FQGNSA. Trimming shortened V by 5 bases and J by 12 bases, and 11 bases separated the two germline ends. Written as DNA, the CDR3 is TGTGCCAGCAGCCTAACAGAAGACCAGCATTTT. Protein product: CASSLTEDQHF.

In this sample, this clonotype turned up many times. V is TRBV7-8 and J is TRBJ2-7, with 8 bases aligning to TRBD2. Germline CDR1 is SGHVS and CDR2 is FQNEAQ. The length of the CDR3 is 14 residues. V shed 6 bases, J shed 1 base, and the junction held 5 bases outside the gene matches. In DNA form, the CDR3 reads TGTGCCAGCAGTCGGGGGGGGGCTTCCTACGAGCAGTACTTC. It is translated as CASSRGGASYEQYF.

The chain recombines TRBV20-1 with TRBJ2-5; 7 bases are a match to TRBD1. V was pared by 0 bases and J by 1 base, with 5 bases of the junction left unmatched. This CDR3 contains 15 residues. Per germline, CDR1 DFQATT and CDR2 SNEGSKA (reference sequence). The CDR3, as DNA: TGCAGTGCTAGAGATCAGGGGACAGTCCAAGAGACCCAGTACTTC. It specifies CSARDQGTVQETQYF.

This clonotype was found many times. V and J are TRBV5-5 and TRBJ2-1; D not certain. Deletions cut 1 base from V and 5 bases from J, with 7 bases between. The CDR3 is 13 amino acids. Germline assignment: CDR1 SGHKS and CDR2 YYEKEE (reference sequence). The CDR3 DNA sequence: TGTGCCAGCAGCTTGTGGTCCGACAATGAGCAGTTCTTC. Translating it yields CASSLWSDNEQFF.

In this sample, this clonotype turned up many times. This sequence joins TRBV19 and TRBJ2-6; D is unclear. V lost 3 bases and J 3 bases, leaving 6 bases between the germline ends. CDR1 and CDR2 (germline): LNHDA, SQIVND (reference sequence). CDR3 size: 14 residues. The chain's CDR3 is CASSITGGANVLTF. The CDR3 DNA follows: TGTGCCAGTAGTATTACCGGTGGGGCCAACGTCCTGACTTTC.

This clonotype occurred many times. V usage is TRBV19 and J usage is TRBJ1-2; 8 bases fit TRBD1. Trimming cost V 6 bases and J 3 bases; bases outside gene matches: 9. Germline V CDR1 and CDR2: LNHDA, SQIVND (reference sequence). This CDR3 has 15 amino acids. As DNA, the CDR3 is TGTGCCAGTAGGCAGGGGGCCATGGCGGACTATGGCTACACCTTC. Its translation: CASRQGAMADYGYTF.

This clonotype was seen repeatedly, ten times or more. V gene TRBV6-1 combines with J gene TRBJ2-7, with D hard to call. Germline loops: CDR1 MNHNS, CDR2 SASEGT. Trimming shortened V by 6 bases and J by 3 bases, and 15 bases separated the two germline ends. The CDR3 is 14 amino acids. CDR3 residues: CASRRTEDRYEQYF. The DNA for the CDR3 is TGTGCCAGCAGGCGGACCGAGGATCGCTACGAGCAGTACTTC.

In its sample, this clonotype was seen many times. The chain uses TRBV7-2 and TRBJ1-1, with D unclear. CDR1 SGHTA and CDR2 FQGNSA come from the germline V gene. The CDR3 totals 14 residues. Trimming took 3 bases from V and 4 from J, leaving 12 bases between them. The CDR3 loop reads CASSFDPARTEAFF. In DNA, the CDR3 is TGTGCCAGCAGCTTTGACCCAGCACGCACTGAAGCTTTCTTT.

This clonotype was seen repeatedly, ten times or more. The limits of the CDR3 on the DNA are not certain, so only TCRdb's listed CDR3 is given. V usage is TRBV7-5 and J usage is TRBJ2-4. TRBV7-5 is a pseudogene locus. The CDR3 has 15 residues if both end residues are counted. CDR3 protein: CISVPEVSAKNIQYF.

This clonotype was observed at least ten times. V usage is TRBV20-1 and J usage is TRBJ1-5; the D gene is possibly TRBD1 (5 bases). Trimming removed 6 bases at V and 5 bases at J, with 14 bases between. There are 13 residues in the CDR3. The germline gives CDR1 DFQATT, CDR2 SNEGSKA (reference sequence). The CDR3 protein is CSAAGGTDQPQHF. DNA of the CDR3: TGCAGTGCAGCCGGGGGAACCGATCAGCCCCAGCATTTT.

Notes on this clonotype: One end of the junction is discordant with germline, which a read error may explain. The chain couples TRBV7-2 to TRBJ2-3; D is possibly TRBD2 (5 bases). Germline V gene lookup returns CDR1 SGHTA and CDR2 FQGNSA. This CDR3 spans 15 amino acids. The chain's CDR3 is CASSLPGVIEDMQYF. The CDR3 bases are TGTGCCAGCAGCTTACCCGGGGTGATAGAAGATATGCAGTATTTT.

The chain recombines TRBV19 with TRBJ1-6; a possible D gene is TRBD1 (5 bases). V was trimmed by 3 bases and J by 7 bases, leaving 10 bases between them. The CDR3 has 14 amino acids. Germline V gene sequence: CDR1 LNHDA, CDR2 SQIVND (reference sequence). This CDR3 is CASSMGRTNSPLHF. The CDR3 coding sequence is TGTGCCAGTAGTATGGGTCGGACAAATTCACCCCTCCACTTT.

This sequence joins TRBV7-9 and TRBJ1-2, with 11 bases aligning to TRBD1. The CDR3 is 16 amino acids. V shed 5 bases, J shed 4 bases, and the junction held 9 bases outside the gene matches. From germline, CDR1 is SEHNR and CDR2 FQNEAQ (reference sequence). The CDR3 sequence is CASSDRTGGYVYGYTF. The CDR3 region has the DNA TGTGCCAGCAGCGATAGGACAGGGGGCTACGTCTATGGCTACACCTTC.

This clonotype has at least ten counts. This CDR3 reads CASSLAPGQASLDGYTF. CDR3 DNA: TGTGCCAGCAGCTTAGCTCCGGGACAGGCTTCGTTAGATGGCTACACCTTC. The chain employs TRBV7-8 and TRBJ1-2, with 8 bases identical to TRBD1. In germline, CDR1 is SGHVS, CDR2 FQNEAQ. The CDR3 length is 17 residues. V lost 0 bases and J lost 6; bases outside the gene matches: 12.

The table lists this clonotype with many counts. The V call is TRBV6-2 or TRBV6-3, the J call TRBJ2-3; D remains unclear. The germline V and J ends were trimmed by 4 bases and 0 bases, with 20 bases remaining between them. The CDR3 has 18 amino acids. Looked up from germline, CDR1 is MNHEY and CDR2 is SVGEGT. The CDR3 is CASSSSLPRRSSTDTQYF. The CDR3 DNA reads TGTGCCAGCAGTTCATCCCTTCCTCGGCGCTCTAGCACAGATACGCAGTATTTT.

This clonotype was detected only a few times. The rearrangement joins TRBV14 to TRBJ2-5, with D tentatively TRBD2 (6 bases). Germline loops: CDR1 SGHDN, CDR2 FVKESK. The germline V and J ends were trimmed by 2 bases and 2 bases, with 12 bases remaining between them. CDR3 size: 15 residues. The CDR3, as DNA: TGTGCCAGCAGCCAAAATGCCGGGACTCAAGAGACCCAGTACTTC. It yields the protein CASSQNAGTQETQYF.

This clonotype was seen ten or more times. The rearrangement joins TRBV25-1 to TRBJ1-3; 11 nucleotides agree with TRBD1. From germline, CDR1 is MGHDK and CDR2 SYGVNS. The CDR3 runs 16 residues. The J segment lost 4 bases and the V segment lost 4 bases, leaving 6 bases of the junction unmatched. The CDR3 DNA is TGTGCCAGCAGTGGCCCCGGGACAGGGGGAGGAAACACCATATATTTT. Translation gives CASSGPGTGGGNTIYF.

This clonotype was recorded at least ten times. The chain combines TRBV7-9 with TRBJ1-2; 7 bases match TRBD1. The CDR3 totals 15 residues. V lost 7 bases and J lost 2; bases outside the gene matches: 10. Germline V gene data show CDR1 as SEHNR and CDR2 as FQNEAQ (reference sequence). The CDR3 coding sequence is TGTGCCAGCACCGAATGGGACAGTCTAAACTATGGCTACACCTTC. Its protein is CASTEWDSLNYGYTF. Combining the CDR3 with reference TRBV7-9 and TRBJ1-2 gives the whole variable domain DTGVSQNPRHKITKRGQNVTFRCDPISEHNRLYWYRQTLGQGPEFLTYFQNEAQLEKSRLLSDRFSAERPKGSFSTLEIQRTEQGDSAMYLCASTEWDSLNYGYTFGSGTRLTVV.